Presented here are 20 T cell receptor beta chains from one specimen sequenced in a study of shared clonotypes between healthy human individuals. TCRdb's copy holds only in-frame clones and misses some; the assay was immunoSEQ multiplex PCR. In the table there are about 600,000 clones, 97% of which are singletons. Material for sequencing was naive CD4+ T cells sorted from blood. Subset specified: CD45RA+ positively selected. The receptors were sampled from a woman younger than 45 in good health.

The chain joins TRBV2 to TRBJ2-7; TRBD1 matches 7 bases. Germline lookup yields CDR1 SNHLY and CDR2 FYNNEI. The CDR3 is 15 residues long. The J segment lost 2 bases and the V segment lost 0 bases, leaving 4 bases of the junction unmatched. CDR3 nucleotides: TGTGCCAGCAGTGAAGCGCGGCAGGGGGCCTACGAGCAGTACTTC. This sequence encodes CASSEARQGAYEQYF.

J is TRBJ2-2 and V is TRBV10-1; 9 positions agree with TRBD1. Trimming cost V 4 bases and J 5 bases; bases outside gene matches: 17. The CDR3 has 19 residues. The germline gives CDR1 WNHNN, CDR2 SYGVQD (reference sequence). The DNA for the CDR3 is TGCGCCAGCAGTGTCCTCTCCCCGGGACAGGGACTCCGAACCGGGGAGCTGTTTTTT. Protein product: CASSVLSPGQGLRTGELFF.

Turning to this clone: One end of the junction fails to match germline, which may point to a read error. V is TRBV2 and J is TRBJ2-4; 9 bases agree with TRBD1. This CDR3 is 11 amino acids long. Germline loops: CDR1 SNHLY, CDR2 FYNNEI. The CDR3 sequence: CASSARDRANF. The CDR3 DNA sequence: TGTGCCAGCAGTGCCCGGGACAGGGCCAACTTC.

The J gene is TRBJ2-3, the V gene TRBV7-2; tentative D call: TRBD2 (5 bases). This CDR3 comprises 16 residues. With 1 base removed from V and 0 bases from J, the gap between germline ends came to 11 bases. Germline V gives CDR1 SGHTA, CDR2 FQGNSA. The CDR3 DNA is TGTGCCAGCAGCTTAGGTGCTGGCGGGAGCACAGATACGCAGTATTTT. This translates into CASSLGAGGSTDTQYF.

V usage is TRBV2 and J usage is TRBJ1-5; the match to TRBD1 covers 10 bases. The CDR3 covers 17 residues. V trimming: 8 bases; J trimming: 5 bases; junction bases outside the gene matches: 15. Looked up from germline, CDR1 is SNHLY and CDR2 is FYNNEI. DNA for the CDR3: TGTGCCAGCTCATACATCCCCAGGGACAGGGGTGATCAGCCCCAGCATTTT. This codes for CASSYIPRDRGDQPQHF.

The V call is TRBV6-5, the J call TRBJ2-7; no firm D call. The CDR3 loop spans 12 amino acids. V gave up 6 bases and J gave up 2 bases, with 8 bases separating them. Germline V lookup: CDR1 MNHEY, CDR2 SVGAGI. The CDR3 DNA sequence: TGTGCCAGCAGGGGCAGACCCTACGAGCAGTACTTC. It yields the protein CASRGRPYEQYF.

The chain has TRBV7-2 and TRBJ2-3; D is possibly TRBD1 (6 bases). The CDR3 contains 13 residues. V was cut by 2 bases and J by 5 bases, with 8 bases left in between. Germline values: CDR1 SGHTA, CDR2 FQGNSA. The CDR3 region is CASSLRGRDTQYF. For the CDR3, the DNA is TGTGCCAGCAGCTTAAGGGGGAGAGATACGCAGTATTTT. Filled out from reference TRBV7-2 and TRBJ2-3, the complete variable domain reads GAGVSQSPSNKVTEKGKDVELRCDPISGHTALYWYRQSLGQGLEFLIYFQGNSAPDKSGLPSDRFSAERTGGSVSTLTIQRTQQEDSAVYLCASSLRGRDTQYFGPGTRLTVL.

This sequence joins TRBV7-9 and TRBJ1-1; no reliable D call. The CDR3 sequence is 11 residues long. Trimming took off 6 bases at V and 6 bases at J, with 8 bases between the two ends. The germline V gene has CDR1 SEHNR and CDR2 FQNEAQ (reference sequence). CDR3 region: CASREGPEAFF. The DNA of the CDR3 is TGTGCCAGCAGGGAAGGACCTGAAGCTTTCTTT.

The V and J genes are TRBV28 and TRBJ2-5; D possibly corresponds to TRBD1 (6 bases). V was pared by 8 bases and J by 3 bases, with 7 bases between. This CDR3 has 11 amino acids. Germline CDR1 reads MDHEN; CDR2 reads SYDVKM. The CDR3 nucleotides read TGTGCCAGCGGGGGCAAAGAGACCCAGTACTTC. Residues: CASGGKETQYF.

V and J are TRBV27 and TRBJ1-2; D is ambiguous. The CDR3 is 14 residues long. Germline V lookup: CDR1 MNHEY, CDR2 SMNVEV (reference sequence). V was shortened by 2 bases and J by 2 bases, with 9 bases between the two germline ends. In DNA, the CDR3 is TGTGCCAGCAGTTTACAGGCCAGGAACTATGGCTACACCTTC. It translates to CASSLQARNYGYTF.

The chain recombines TRBV6-6 with TRBJ2-3; 15 positions agree with TRBD2. Per germline, CDR1 MNHNY and CDR2 SVGAGI (reference sequence). V was clipped by 5 bases and J by 8 bases; unmatched bases: 2. CDR3 length: 14 amino acids. DNA for the CDR3: TGTGCCAGCAGTGGACTAGCGGGAGGGGGTACGCAGTATTTT. It yields the protein CASSGLAGGGTQYF.

Here the CDR3 reads CASSLTGAGNTIYF. The CDR3 DNA is TGTGCCAGCAGCTTAACGGGTGCGGGAAACACCATATATTTT. The rearrangement joins TRBV11-3 to TRBJ1-3; D is undetermined. The CDR3 loop spans 14 amino acids. Trimming took 2 bases from V and 4 from J, leaving 9 bases between them. The germline V gene has CDR1 SGHNT and CDR2 YENEEA.

The chain links TRBV25-1 to TRBJ1-2, with 8 bases fitting TRBD1. Germline assignment: CDR1 MGHDK and CDR2 SYGVNS. V shed 4 bases and J 8 bases; nucleotides not matched to a gene: 9. This CDR3 has 14 residues. CDR3 sequence reads: CASSGRTGWEGYTF. The CDR3 DNA follows: TGTGCCAGCAGTGGCCGGACAGGGTGGGAAGGCTACACCTTC.

The chain links TRBV4-1 to TRBJ2-5; D possibly corresponds to TRBD2 (6 bases). Germline-derived CDR1 and CDR2 are MGHRA and YSYEKL. Trimming left V 1 base short and J 11 bases short, with 20 bases between. This CDR3 is 15 amino acids long. The CDR3 protein is CASSQVVGASGEQYF. In DNA, the CDR3 is TGCGCCAGCAGCCAAGTGGTAGGGGCGTCGGGAGAGCAGTACTTC.

The V call is TRBV5-1, the J call TRBJ1-1, with no clear D. Trimming took 4 bases from V and 5 from J, leaving 18 bases between them. CDR3 length: 15 residues. Per the germline V gene, CDR1 is SGHRS and CDR2 is YFSETQ. In DNA, the CDR3 is TGCGCCAGCAGCCCAACCGGATCTCTGGGTACTGAAGCTTTCTTT. Translated, it gives CASSPTGSLGTEAFF.

The chain carries TRBV28 and TRBJ1-6; no firm D call. CDR1 and CDR2 from the germline V gene are MDHEN and SYDVKM. There are 17 residues in the CDR3. V lost 0 bases and J 0 bases, leaving 9 bases between the germline ends. The CDR3 bases are TGTGCCAGCAGTTTATGGCAGGCCAGCTCCTATAATTCACCCCTCCACTTT. Amino acid sequence: CASSLWQASSYNSPLHF.

V and J are TRBV28 and TRBJ2-6, with D uncertain. Trimming removed 11 bases at V and 0 bases at J, with 11 bases between. This CDR3 has 14 amino acids. Germline V gene sequence: CDR1 MDHEN, CDR2 SYDVKM. The CDR3: CAVNKDSGANVLTF. DNA of the CDR3: TGTGCCGTAAACAAGGACTCTGGGGCCAACGTCCTGACTTTC.

CDR3 sequence (DNA): TGCGCCAGCAGCCAAGTGTGGGAGACCCAGTACTTC. Amino acids: CASSQVWETQYF. The chain has TRBV4-1 and TRBJ2-5; D unclear. This CDR3 region has 12 residues. Between the trimmed V and J ends, which lost 1 base and 5 bases, there was a span of 5 bases. CDR1 is MGHRA and CDR2 is YSYEKL in the germline V gene.

The chain has TRBV6-1 and TRBJ1-1; D may be TRBD1 (5 bases). CDR3 length: 13 amino acids. V was cut by 6 bases and J by 9 bases, with 17 bases left in between. Germline CDR1 reads MNHNS; CDR2 reads SASEGT. CDR3 sequence (DNA): TGTGCCAGCAGGCATAACGGGGGTAGGCAAGCTTTCTTT. Its translation: CASRHNGGRQAFF.

The rearrangement links TRBV7-7 to TRBJ2-5, with D possibly being TRBD2 (6 bases). CDR1 and CDR2 (germline): SSHAT, FNYEAQ (reference sequence). The ends were cut back, 5 bases at V and 1 base at J, with 14 bases in the middle. The CDR3 length is 15 residues. CDR3 bases: TGTGCCAGCAGCCCACGGGGGTCAGGCCAAGAGACCCAGTACTTC. Its protein product is CASSPRGSGQETQYF. Based on the CDR3 plus reference TRBV7-7 and TRBJ2-5, the full variable domain is GAGVSQSPRYKVTKRGQDVTLRCDPISSHATLYWYQQALGQGPEFLTYFNYEAQPDKSGLPSDRFSAERPEGSISTLTIQRTEQRDSAMYRCASSPRGSGQETQYFGPGTRLLVL.